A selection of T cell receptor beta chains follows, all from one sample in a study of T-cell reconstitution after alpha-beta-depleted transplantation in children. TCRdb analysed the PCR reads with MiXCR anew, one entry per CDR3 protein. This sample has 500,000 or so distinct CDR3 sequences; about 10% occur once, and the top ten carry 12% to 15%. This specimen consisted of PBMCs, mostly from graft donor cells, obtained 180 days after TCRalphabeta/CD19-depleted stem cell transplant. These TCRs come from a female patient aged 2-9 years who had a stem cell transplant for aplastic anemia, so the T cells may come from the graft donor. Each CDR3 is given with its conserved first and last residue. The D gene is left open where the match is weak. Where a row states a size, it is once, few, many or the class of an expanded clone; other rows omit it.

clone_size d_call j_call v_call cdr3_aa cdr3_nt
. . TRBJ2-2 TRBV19 CASSSARASTNTGELFF TGTGCCAGTAGTTCGGCGAGGGCCTCAACGAACACCGGGGAGCTGTTTTTT
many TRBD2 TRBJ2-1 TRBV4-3 CASSQDQSGIYNEQFF TGCGCCAGCAGCCAAGATCAGAGCGGGATTTACAATGAGCAGTTCTTC
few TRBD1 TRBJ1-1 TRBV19 CASSPIDRANTEAFF TGTGCCAGTAGCCCAATCGACAGGGCGAACACTGAAGCTTTCTTT
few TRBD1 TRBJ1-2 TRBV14 CASSHIPGQGDYGYTF TGTGCCAGCAGCCATATCCCCGGACAGGGTGACTATGGCTACACCTTC
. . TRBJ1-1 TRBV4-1 CASSQDGRMNTEAFF TGCGCCAGCAGCCAAGACGGCAGAATGAACACTGAAGCTTTCTTT
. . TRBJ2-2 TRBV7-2 CASSATGTPNTGELFF TGTGCCAGCAGCGCCACCGGGACTCCGAACACCGGGGAGCTGTTTTTT
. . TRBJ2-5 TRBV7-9 CASSFGSQQETQYF TGTGCCAGCAGCTTCGGGTCGCAGCAAGAGACCCAGTACTTC
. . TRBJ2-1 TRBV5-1 CASSRALRGKGVNEQFF TGCGCCAGCAGCCGCGCACTTAGGGGTAAGGGCGTGAATGAGCAGTTCTTC
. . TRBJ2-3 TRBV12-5 CASGLVTGEELAQYF TGTGCTAGTGGTTTGGTTACGGGAGAGGAGTTGGCGCAGTATTTT
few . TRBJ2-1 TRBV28 CASPPSKPYGNEQFF TGTGCCAGCCCCCCTAGCAAGCCGTATGGCAATGAGCAGTTCTTC
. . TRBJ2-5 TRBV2 CASSDSRRETQYF TGTGCCAGCAGTGACAGCAGGAGGGAGACCCAGTACTTC
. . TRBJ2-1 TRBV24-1 CATGSRVNEQFF TGTGCCACCGGGAGTAGGGTAAATGAGCAGTTCTTC
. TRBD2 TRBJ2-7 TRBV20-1 CSARTSYEQYF TGCAGTGCGAGGACTAGCTACGAGCAGTACTTC
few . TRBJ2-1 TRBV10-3 CAISELYEQFF TGTGCCATCAGTGAGTTGTATGAGCAGTTCTTC
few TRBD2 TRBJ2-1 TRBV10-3 CAISESGLRLAGGKVQFF TGTGCCATCAGTGAGTCAGGCTTACGACTAGCGGGGGGAAAGGTCCAGTTCTTC
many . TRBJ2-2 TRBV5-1 CASSSRALNTGELFF TGCGCCAGCAGCTCCCGGGCCTTGAACACCGGGGAGCTGTTTTTT
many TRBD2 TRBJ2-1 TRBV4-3 CASSLLGLAGTYNEQFF TGCGCCAGCAGCCTACTAGGACTAGCGGGGACTTACAATGAGCAGTTCTTC
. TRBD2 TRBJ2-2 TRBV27 CASSSIAGGLLVNTGELFF TGTGCCAGCAGTTCAATAGCGGGAGGGCTCTTAGTGAACACCGGGGAGCTGTTTTTT
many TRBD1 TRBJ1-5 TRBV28 CASSSLGQGALPQHF TGTGCCAGCAGCTCTCTCGGACAGGGGGCTTTGCCCCAGCATTTT
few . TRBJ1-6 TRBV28 CASSFFWSSYNSPLHF TGTGCCAGCAGTTTCTTCTGGAGCTCCTATAATTCACCCCTCCACTTT
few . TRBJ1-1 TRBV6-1 CASRAIMNTEAFF TGTGCCAGCCGGGCCATTATGAACACTGAAGCTTTCTTT
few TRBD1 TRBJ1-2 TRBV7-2 CASSPDRGQGYTF TGTGCCAGCAGCCCCGACAGGGGGCAGGGCTACACCTTC